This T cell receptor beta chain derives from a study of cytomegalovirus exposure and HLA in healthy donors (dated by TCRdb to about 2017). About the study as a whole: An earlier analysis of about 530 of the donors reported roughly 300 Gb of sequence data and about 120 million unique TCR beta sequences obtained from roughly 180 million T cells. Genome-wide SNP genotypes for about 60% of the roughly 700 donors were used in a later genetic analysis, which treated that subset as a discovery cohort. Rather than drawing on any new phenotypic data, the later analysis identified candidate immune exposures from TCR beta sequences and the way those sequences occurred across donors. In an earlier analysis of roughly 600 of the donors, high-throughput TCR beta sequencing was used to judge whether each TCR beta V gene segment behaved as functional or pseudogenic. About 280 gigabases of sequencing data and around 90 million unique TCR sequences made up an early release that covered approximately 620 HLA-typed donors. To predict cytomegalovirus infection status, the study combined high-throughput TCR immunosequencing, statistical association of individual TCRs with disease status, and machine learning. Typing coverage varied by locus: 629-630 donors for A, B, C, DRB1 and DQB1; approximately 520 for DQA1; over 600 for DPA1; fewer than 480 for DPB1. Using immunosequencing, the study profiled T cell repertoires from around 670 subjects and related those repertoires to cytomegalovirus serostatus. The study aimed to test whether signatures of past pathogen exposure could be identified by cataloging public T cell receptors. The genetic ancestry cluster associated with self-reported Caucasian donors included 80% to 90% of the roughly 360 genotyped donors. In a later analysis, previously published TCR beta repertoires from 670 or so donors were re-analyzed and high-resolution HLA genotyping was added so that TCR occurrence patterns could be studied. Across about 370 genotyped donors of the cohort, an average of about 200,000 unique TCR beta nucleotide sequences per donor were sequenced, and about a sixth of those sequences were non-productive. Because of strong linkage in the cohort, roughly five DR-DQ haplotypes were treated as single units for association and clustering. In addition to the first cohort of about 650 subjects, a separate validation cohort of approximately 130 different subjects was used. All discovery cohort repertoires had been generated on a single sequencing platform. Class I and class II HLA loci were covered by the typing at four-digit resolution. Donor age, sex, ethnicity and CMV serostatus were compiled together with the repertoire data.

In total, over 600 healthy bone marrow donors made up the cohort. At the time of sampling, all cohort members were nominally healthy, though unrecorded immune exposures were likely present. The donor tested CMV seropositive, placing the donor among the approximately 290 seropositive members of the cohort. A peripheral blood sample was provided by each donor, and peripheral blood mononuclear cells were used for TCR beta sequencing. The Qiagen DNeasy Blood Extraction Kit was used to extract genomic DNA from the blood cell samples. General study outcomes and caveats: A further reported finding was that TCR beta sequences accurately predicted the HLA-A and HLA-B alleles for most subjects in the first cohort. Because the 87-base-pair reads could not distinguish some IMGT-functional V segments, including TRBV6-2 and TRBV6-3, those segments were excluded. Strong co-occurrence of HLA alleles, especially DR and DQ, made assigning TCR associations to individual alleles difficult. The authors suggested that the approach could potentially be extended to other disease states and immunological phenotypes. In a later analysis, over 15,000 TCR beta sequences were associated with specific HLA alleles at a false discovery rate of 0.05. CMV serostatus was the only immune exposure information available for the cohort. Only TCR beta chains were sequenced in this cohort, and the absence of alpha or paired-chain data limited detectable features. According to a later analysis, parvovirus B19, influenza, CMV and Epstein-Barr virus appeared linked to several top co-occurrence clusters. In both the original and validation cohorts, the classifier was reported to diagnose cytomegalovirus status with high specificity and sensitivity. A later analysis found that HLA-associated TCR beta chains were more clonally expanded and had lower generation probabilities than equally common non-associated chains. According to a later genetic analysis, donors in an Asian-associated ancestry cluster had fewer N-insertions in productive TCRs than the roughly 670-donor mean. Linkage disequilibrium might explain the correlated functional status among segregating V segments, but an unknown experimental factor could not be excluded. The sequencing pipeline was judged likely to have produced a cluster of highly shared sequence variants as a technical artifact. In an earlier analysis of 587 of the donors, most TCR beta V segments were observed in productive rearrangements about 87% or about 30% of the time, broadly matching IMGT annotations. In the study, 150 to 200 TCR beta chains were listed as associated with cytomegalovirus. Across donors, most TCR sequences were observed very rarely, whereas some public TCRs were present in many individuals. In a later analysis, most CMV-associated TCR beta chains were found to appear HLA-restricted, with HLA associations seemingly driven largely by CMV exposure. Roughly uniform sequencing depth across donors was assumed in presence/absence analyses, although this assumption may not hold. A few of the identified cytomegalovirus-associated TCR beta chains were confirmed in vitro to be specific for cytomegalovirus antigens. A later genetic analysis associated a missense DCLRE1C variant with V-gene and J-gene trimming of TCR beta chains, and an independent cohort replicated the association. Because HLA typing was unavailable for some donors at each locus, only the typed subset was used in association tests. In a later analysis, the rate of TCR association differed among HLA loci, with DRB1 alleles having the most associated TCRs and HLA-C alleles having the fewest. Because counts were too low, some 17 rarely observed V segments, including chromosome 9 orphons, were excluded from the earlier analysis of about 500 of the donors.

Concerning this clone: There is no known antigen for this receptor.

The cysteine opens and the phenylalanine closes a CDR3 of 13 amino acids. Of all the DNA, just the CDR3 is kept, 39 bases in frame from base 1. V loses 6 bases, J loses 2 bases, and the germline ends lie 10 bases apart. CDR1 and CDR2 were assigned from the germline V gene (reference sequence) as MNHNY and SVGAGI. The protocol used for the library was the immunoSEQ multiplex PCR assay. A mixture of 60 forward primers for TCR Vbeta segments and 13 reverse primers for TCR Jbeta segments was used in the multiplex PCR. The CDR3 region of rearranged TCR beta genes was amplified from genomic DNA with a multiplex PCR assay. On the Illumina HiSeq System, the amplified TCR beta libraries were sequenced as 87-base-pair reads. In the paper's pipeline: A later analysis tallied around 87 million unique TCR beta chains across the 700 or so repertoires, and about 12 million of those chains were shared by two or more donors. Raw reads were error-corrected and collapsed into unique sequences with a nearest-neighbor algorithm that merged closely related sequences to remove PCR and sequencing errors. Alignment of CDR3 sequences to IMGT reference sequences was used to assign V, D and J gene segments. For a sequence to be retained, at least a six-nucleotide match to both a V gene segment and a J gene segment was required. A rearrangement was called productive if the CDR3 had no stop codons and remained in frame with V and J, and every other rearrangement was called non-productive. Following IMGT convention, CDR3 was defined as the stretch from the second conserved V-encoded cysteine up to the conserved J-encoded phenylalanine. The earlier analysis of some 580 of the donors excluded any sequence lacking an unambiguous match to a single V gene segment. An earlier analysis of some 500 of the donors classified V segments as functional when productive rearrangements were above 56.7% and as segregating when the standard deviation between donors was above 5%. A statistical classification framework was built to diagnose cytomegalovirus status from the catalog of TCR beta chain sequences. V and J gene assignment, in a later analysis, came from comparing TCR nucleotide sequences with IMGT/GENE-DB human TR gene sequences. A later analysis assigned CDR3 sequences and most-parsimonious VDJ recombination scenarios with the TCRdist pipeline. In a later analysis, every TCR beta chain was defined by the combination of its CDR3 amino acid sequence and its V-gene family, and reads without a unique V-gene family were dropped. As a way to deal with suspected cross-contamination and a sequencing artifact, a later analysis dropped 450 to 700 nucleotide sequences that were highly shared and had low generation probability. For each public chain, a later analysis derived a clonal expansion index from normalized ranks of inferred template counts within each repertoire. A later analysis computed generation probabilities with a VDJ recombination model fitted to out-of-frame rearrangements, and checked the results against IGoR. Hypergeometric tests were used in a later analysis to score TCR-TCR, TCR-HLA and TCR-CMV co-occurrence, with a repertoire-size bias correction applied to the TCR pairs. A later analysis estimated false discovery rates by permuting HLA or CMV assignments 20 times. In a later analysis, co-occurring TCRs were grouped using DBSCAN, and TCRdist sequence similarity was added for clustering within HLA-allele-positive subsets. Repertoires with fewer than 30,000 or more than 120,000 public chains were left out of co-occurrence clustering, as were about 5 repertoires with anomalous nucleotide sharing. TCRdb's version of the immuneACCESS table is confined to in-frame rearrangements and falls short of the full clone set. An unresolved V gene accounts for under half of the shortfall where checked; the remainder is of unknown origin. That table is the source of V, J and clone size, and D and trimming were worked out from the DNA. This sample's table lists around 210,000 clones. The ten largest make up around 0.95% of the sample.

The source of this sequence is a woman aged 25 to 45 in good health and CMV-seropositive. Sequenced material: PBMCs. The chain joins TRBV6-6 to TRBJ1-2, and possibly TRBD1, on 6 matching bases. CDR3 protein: CASRADRNYGYTF. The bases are TGTGCCAGCAGGGCAGACAGGAACTATGGCTACACCTTC.